Listed here are 23 T cell receptor beta chains from one sample, sequenced in a study of shared clonotypes between healthy human individuals. The repertoire was sequenced with immunoSEQ multiplex PCR; TCRdb's copy has only in-frame clones and lacks some. The sample holds more than 2 million clones; under 97% are singletons and the top ten take 0.13%. Sequenced material: naive CD4+ T cells sorted from blood. Subset noted: CD45RA+ positively selected. These TCRs come from a man between 18 and 29 years old in good health.

CDR3 sequence reads: CASSQQAGPYEQYF. The CDR3 DNA is TGTGCCAGCAGCCAGCAGGCGGGCCCTTACGAGCAGTACTTC. The chain combines TRBV7-2 with TRBJ2-7; a weak D match, TRBD2 (5 bases). The CDR3 contains 14 residues. CDR1 is SGHTA and CDR2 is FQGNSA in the germline V gene. V was pared by 5 bases and J by 4 bases, with 15 bases between.

V is TRBV7-9 and J is TRBJ1-2; D unclear. Germline values: CDR1 SEHNR, CDR2 FQNEAQ (reference sequence). V lost 5 bases and J 5 bases, leaving 24 bases between the germline ends. The CDR3 consists of 17 residues. CDR3 sequence reads: CASSPLDGSLIRYGYTF. The CDR3 nucleotides read TGTGCCAGCAGCCCCCTCGACGGAAGCCTGATTAGATATGGCTACACCTTC.

Details on this clone: Other DNA sequences in this specimen translate into the identical CDR3. This chain connects TRBV5-1 to TRBJ2-7; perhaps TRBD1 as D (5 bases). CDR1 is SGHRS and CDR2 is YFSETQ in the germline V gene. The length of the CDR3 is 15 residues. Trimming removed 0 bases from V and 4 bases from J, with 14 bases in between. CDR3 protein: CASSLDQGSIYEQYF. DNA for the CDR3: TGCGCCAGCAGCTTGGATCAGGGAAGTATTTACGAGCAGTACTTC.

The chain has TRBV11-2 and TRBJ2-7, with D maybe TRBD1 (6 bases). This CDR3 is 14 amino acids long. The V gene's germline CDR1 is SGHAT and CDR2 FQNNGV. Between the trimmed V and J ends, which lost 1 base and 3 bases, there was a span of 10 bases. CDR3 region: CASSLGRQVYEQYF. In DNA form, the CDR3 reads TGTGCCAGCAGCTTAGGGCGACAGGTCTACGAGCAGTACTTC.

The rearrangement uses TRBV2 and TRBJ1-3; D may be TRBD1 (5 bases). CDR3 size: 14 residues. Trimming shortened V by 4 bases and J by 1 base, and 8 bases separated the two germline ends. The germline V gene encodes CDR1 SNHLY and CDR2 FYNNEI. CDR3 protein: CASSAGGSGNTIYF. The CDR3 DNA sequence: TGTGCCAGCAGTGCGGGGGGTTCTGGAAACACCATATATTTT.

The V gene is TRBV7-3, the J gene TRBJ2-1; 10 bases map to TRBD1. The germline V gene has CDR1 SGHTA and CDR2 FQGTGA. The CDR3 loop spans 15 amino acids. J gave up 9 bases and V 2 bases, and 7 bases lay outside the gene matches. The CDR3: CASSLGGTGAGEQFF. DNA for the CDR3: TGTGCCAGCAGCTTAGGCGGGACAGGGGCCGGTGAGCAGTTCTTC.

V is TRBV7-9 and J is TRBJ1-2, with TRBD1 matching 7 bases. Trimming took 1 base from V and 4 from J; bases not matched to a gene: 12. CDR3 size: 17 residues. Per the germline V gene, CDR1 is SEHNR and CDR2 is FQNEAQ (reference sequence). The CDR3 nucleotides are TGTGCCAGCAGCTTAGATGGGGTCGGGACAGCAAGCTATGGCTACACCTTC. Protein sequence: CASSLDGVGTASYGYTF.

The J gene is TRBJ1-2, the V gene TRBV19; D is unresolved. Germline CDR1 and CDR2: LNHDA and SQIVND (reference sequence). V lost 5 bases and J 8 bases, leaving 15 bases between the germline ends. The CDR3 consists of 13 residues. In DNA, the CDR3 is TGTGCCAGTAGTTATGAGGTCCTGAAAGGCTACACCTTC. It specifies CASSYEVLKGYTF.

The gene calls are TRBV18 and TRBJ1-2, with D possibly TRBD1 on 5 matching bases. Trimming shortened V by 3 bases and J by 4 bases, and 9 bases separated the two germline ends. The CDR3 is made up of 13 amino acids. Germline V lookup: CDR1 KGHSH, CDR2 LQKENI. CDR3 in amino acids: CASSPGVVYGYTF. Here the CDR3 DNA reads TGTGCCAGCTCACCGGGGGTAGTCTATGGCTACACCTTC.

V gene TRBV21-1 combines with J gene TRBJ2-3; TRBD1 is taken as the D call from the table, unchecked against the DNA. TRBV21-1 represents a pseudogene. The CDR3 has 13 amino acids. The chain's CDR3 is CASSNLRVYTQYF. The CDR3 DNA reads as TGTGCCAGCAGCAATCTCAGGGTGTATACGCAGTATTTT.

The chain carries TRBV5-4 and TRBJ1-6; D gene ambiguous. Germline CDR1 SGHNT, CDR2 YYREEE (reference sequence). CDR3 length: 14 amino acids. V was pared by 0 bases and J by 8 bases, with 9 bases between. This CDR3 is CASSLGEAHSPLHF. In nucleotides, the CDR3 is TGTGCCAGCAGCTTGGGGGAGGCCCATTCACCCCTCCACTTT.

The chain links TRBV2 to TRBJ1-6, with D perhaps matching TRBD1 (6 bases). Trimming cost V 9 bases and J 6 bases, with 15 bases left between them. There are 14 residues in the CDR3. The germline V gene encodes CDR1 SNHLY and CDR2 FYNNEI. CDR3 region: CARAPGQSNSPLHF. The CDR3 coding sequence is TGTGCCAGAGCCCCGGGACAATCTAATTCACCCCTCCACTTT.

V gene TRBV18 combines with J gene TRBJ2-5; D not resolved. V lost 3 bases to trimming and J lost 1 base, with 9 bases between them. The CDR3 spans 14 residues. From germline, CDR1 is KGHSH and CDR2 LQKENI. The CDR3: CASSPYVPQETQYF. In nucleotides, the CDR3 is TGTGCCAGCTCACCTTACGTACCCCAAGAGACCCAGTACTTC.

The table lists this clone with a count of one. The V call is TRBV7-2, the J call TRBJ2-2; D is perhaps TRBD1 or TRBD2 (5 bases each). CDR1 and CDR2 (germline): SGHTA, FQGNSA. The CDR3 has 17 amino acids. V dropped 4 bases and J dropped 4 bases, with 19 bases sitting between them. The CDR3 DNA sequence: TGTGCCAGCAGCTCCCCGGTCGAGGGGTCGGTCACCGGGGAGCTGTTTTTT. The encoded protein is CASSSPVEGSVTGELFF. The full variable domain, with the rest looked up from reference TRBV7-2 and TRBJ2-2, is GAGVSQSPSNKVTEKGKDVELRCDPISGHTALYWYRQSLGQGLEFLIYFQGNSAPDKSGLPSDRFSAERTGGSVSTLTIQRTQQEDSAVYLCASSSPVEGSVTGELFFGEGSRLTVL.

J is TRBJ2-7 and V is TRBV5-1; D is unclear. With 0 bases removed from V and 3 bases from J, the gap between germline ends came to 10 bases. Germline-derived CDR1 and CDR2 are SGHRS and YFSETQ. This CDR3 comprises 14 residues. The CDR3 loop reads CASSLATNGYEQYF. CDR3 bases: TGCGCCAGCAGCTTGGCTACAAATGGCTACGAGCAGTACTTC.

Concerning this clone itself: At the DNA level, this CDR3 is encoded by other sequences in the same sample as well. The V call is TRBV4-1, the J call TRBJ1-6, with a tentative D call TRBD1 (5 bases). V was shortened by 3 bases and J by 0 bases, with 12 bases between the two germline ends. The V gene's germline CDR1 is MGHRA and CDR2 YSYEKL. This CDR3 spans 17 amino acids. CDR3 sequence (DNA): TGCGCCAGCAGCCAGGACACGGGGAGCTCCTATAATTCACCCCTCCACTTT. Encoded protein: CASSQDTGSSYNSPLHF.

The genes are TRBV5-5 and TRBJ2-7; D tentatively fits TRBD1 or TRBD2 (6 bases each). The V end was cut by 4 bases, the J end by 4 bases, with 18 bases between. CDR3 length equals 15 residues. Germline V lookup: CDR1 SGHKS, CDR2 YYEKEE (reference sequence). CDR3 loop: CASSQAGTSLYEQYF. CDR3 nucleotides: TGTGCCAGCAGCCAGGCGGGGACAAGTCTTTACGAGCAGTACTTC.

This clone came up a few times. CDR3 region: CASRPDGEGGYTF. The CDR3 DNA follows: TGTGCCAGCAGGCCCGATGGGGAAGGTGGCTACACCTTC. This sequence joins TRBV2 and TRBJ1-2; no firm D call. CDR3 size: 13 residues. The V end lost 6 bases, the J end lost 7 bases, and 15 bases lay between the germline ends. The V gene's germline CDR1 is SNHLY and CDR2 FYNNEI.

Concerning this clone: Other DNA sequences of this sample code for an identical CDR3. The chain carries TRBV6-1 and TRBJ1-5; perhaps TRBD1 as D (5 bases). Trimming left V 0 bases short and J 4 bases short, with 10 bases between. Germline assignment: CDR1 MNHNS and CDR2 SASEGT. The CDR3 has 15 amino acids. The CDR3 is CASSEAGQYNQPQHF. Here the CDR3 DNA reads TGTGCCAGCAGTGAAGCGGGGCAGTATAATCAGCCCCAGCATTTT.

The genes are TRBV5-6 and TRBJ2-6, with D unclear. The germline CDR1 and CDR2 sequences are SGHDT and YYEEEE. The CDR3 has 15 amino acids. Trimming left V 4 bases short and J 2 bases short, with 10 bases between. CDR3: CASSLLGTGANVLTF. CDR3 DNA sequence: TGTGCCAGCAGCCTCCTTGGAACTGGGGCCAACGTCCTGACTTTC.

A few counts support this clone. J is TRBJ2-7 and V is TRBV19; a possible D gene is TRBD2 (5 bases). With 8 bases removed from V and 3 bases from J, the gap between germline ends came to 11 bases. Germline V CDR1 and CDR2: LNHDA, SQIVND (reference sequence). The CDR3 sequence is 12 residues long. CDR3 DNA: TGTGCCAGTGGAGGTGGGGACTACGAGCAGTACTTC. This encodes CASGGGDYEQYF.

In the case of this clone: One end of the junction is discordant with germline, which a read error may explain. The V and J genes are TRBV10-3 and TRBJ2-5; 7 bases line up with TRBD2. There are 11 residues in the CDR3. The germline gives CDR1 ENHRY, CDR2 SYGVKD. DNA of the CDR3: TGTGCCATCAGTGATGGACTAGGTAGCCACTTC. Translating gives CAISDGLGSHF.

Turning to this clone: This sample includes further DNA sequences coding for the same CDR3. The chain carries TRBV6-1 and TRBJ1-1; D is ambiguous. The V and J ends lost 4 bases and 2 bases respectively, with 5 bases between them. The CDR3 runs 12 residues. The germline CDR1 and CDR2 sequences are MNHNS and SASEGT. This CDR3 reads CASSVSNTEAFF. The CDR3 coding sequence is TGTGCCAGCAGTGTGAGTAACACTGAAGCTTTCTTT.